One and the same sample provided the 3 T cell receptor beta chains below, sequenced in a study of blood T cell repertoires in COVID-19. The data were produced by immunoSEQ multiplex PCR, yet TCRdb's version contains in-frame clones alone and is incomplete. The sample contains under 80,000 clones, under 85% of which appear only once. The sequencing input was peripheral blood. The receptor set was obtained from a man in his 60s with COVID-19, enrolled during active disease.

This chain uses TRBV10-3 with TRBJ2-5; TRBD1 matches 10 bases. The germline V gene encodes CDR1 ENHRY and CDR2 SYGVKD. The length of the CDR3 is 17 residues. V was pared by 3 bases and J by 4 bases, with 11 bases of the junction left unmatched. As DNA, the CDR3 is TGTGCCATCAGTGACCGGGGGAAGGGGACAGGGGCAGAGACCCAGTACTTC. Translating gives CAISDRGKGTGAETQYF.

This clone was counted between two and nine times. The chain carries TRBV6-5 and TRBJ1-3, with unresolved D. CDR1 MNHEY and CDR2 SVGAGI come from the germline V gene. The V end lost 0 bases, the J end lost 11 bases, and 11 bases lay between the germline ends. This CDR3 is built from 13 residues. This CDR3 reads CASSYSRHYPIYF. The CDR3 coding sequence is TGTGCCAGCAGTTACTCGAGACATTATCCCATATATTTT.

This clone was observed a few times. For the CDR3, the DNA is TGTGCCAGCAGCCCGCCGGGTAATTCACCCCTCCACTTT. Its protein is CASSPPGNSPLHF. V gene TRBV28 combines with J gene TRBJ1-6; the D is unclear. The CDR3 is 13 amino acids. Germline V gives CDR1 MDHEN, CDR2 SYDVKM. The V end was cut by 6 bases, the J end by 6 bases, with 9 bases between.